This TCR beta chain was recovered during a study of blood T cell repertoires in COVID-19. The CDR3 is 18 residues long. The germline V gene has CDR1 DFQATT and CDR2 SNEGSKA (reference sequence). Trimming at V came to 3 bases and at J to 4 bases, leaving 16 bases not matched to a gene. In the original analysis: Amplified reference gene primers provided the basis for estimating nucleated cell counts. Using immunoSEQ multiplex PCR, the repertoire was profiled, and TCRdb retains in-frame clones only, with some absent. V and J calls and clone size are as listed in that table; D and trimming were resolved from the DNA. The sample lists about 500,000 clones, roughly nine tenths occurring once. Seattle-derived patients entered the study during active infection and were followed longitudinally.

Material: peripheral blood. This sequence was found in a man aged 18 to 30 with COVID-19, enrolled during active disease. This chain uses TRBV20-1 with TRBJ2-3, with TRBD1 matching 10 bases. DNA for the CDR3: TGCAGTGCTAGTCCCCCCCCGGCGACAGGGGGCCTCCCAGATACGCAGTATTTT. Amino acids: CSASPPPATGGLPDTQYF.